The rows below give T cell receptor beta chains drawn from one sample of a study of human CD8 memory T cell subsets. TCRdb fed the 5' RACE reads into MiXCR, producing one record per CDR3 protein. The sample holds around 8,200 distinct CDR3 sequences, 3.5% to 4.5% seen once. The sample consisted of CD8+ T cells from PBMCs. These receptors were taken from a human donor in good health. The CDR3 runs from the conserved cysteine through the conserved F or W. D genes are given only for firm matches. Clone size is stated in some rows and not others, as once, few, many or a class when expanded.

D gene	J gene	CDR3 length	clone size	V gene	CDR3 DNA	CDR3 protein
TRBD2	TRBJ2-1	16	many	TRBV29-1	TGCAGCGTTGAGGGACTAGCGGAGAAAAAGTACAATGAGCAGTTCTTC	CSVEGLAEKKYNEQFF
.	TRBJ1-1	14	.	TRBV6-1	TGTGCCAGCAGCAAATATATTGACAGCCCTGAAGCTTTCTTT	CASSKYIDSPEAFF
TRBD2	TRBJ2-1	14	.	TRBV19	TGTGCCAGTAGTATTAGCGGGGGGGCCGGAGAGCAGTTCTTC	CASSISGGAGEQFF
.	TRBJ2-7	16	many	TRBV4-2	TGTGCCAGCAGCCAGAGGCTAGCTGACAGCTCTGACGAGCAGTACTTC	CASSQRLADSSDEQYF
.	TRBJ2-7	14	few	TRBV2	TGTGCCAGCCTTGACTCAAAGAGCTCCTACGAGCAGTACTTC	CASLDSKSSYEQYF
.	TRBJ2-7	14	few	TRBV28	TGTGCCAGCAACCCCGAGACACTGGCCTACGAGCAGTACTTC	CASNPETLAYEQYF
.	TRBJ2-7	14	few	TRBV20-1	TGCAGTGCTAGGACATCAGGGGCGGGGTACGAGCAGTACTTC	CSARTSGAGYEQYF
.	TRBJ1-1	14	many	TRBV27	TGTGCCAGCAGTTTACAGGTAGGAAACACTGAAGCTTTCTTT	CASSLQVGNTEAFF
.	TRBJ2-1	13	many	TRBV19	TGTGCCAGTAGTCCGTGGACGGGGAATGAGCAGTTCTTC	CASSPWTGNEQFF
.	TRBJ2-7	15	many	TRBV27	TGTGCCAGCAGTTCCGCCCCGCGGAGCTCCTACGAGCAGTACTTC	CASSSAPRSSYEQYF
.	TRBJ1-3	15	many	TRBV4-3	TGCGCCAGCAGCCTCTACCCGACAACTGGAAACACCATATATTTT	CASSLYPTTGNTIYF
.	TRBJ1-2	15	many	TRBV5-1	TGCGCCAGCACTGGTGGACCCTACGAGGTGGATGGCTACACCTTC	CASTGGPYEVDGYTF
TRBD2	TRBJ2-3	20	many	TRBV10-3	TGTGCCATCAGTGAGTCCCCTAGCGGGGGCCGTAAAACGTACACAGATACGCAGTATTTT	CAISESPSGGRKTYTDTQYF
.	TRBJ2-2	15	many	TRBV28	TGTGCCAGCAGTTTGGCCTGGGAAGGGACCGGGGAGCTGTTTTTT	CASSLAWEGTGELFF
.	TRBJ1-4	14	many	TRBV27	TGTGCCAGCAGCCCCGGACAGACTAATGAAAAACTGTTTTTT	CASSPGQTNEKLFF
.	TRBJ2-1	13	many	TRBV5-1	TGCGCCAGCAGCTTGGAACCTTACAATGAGCAGTTCTTC	CASSLEPYNEQFF
.	TRBJ1-4	15	many	TRBV29-1	TGCAGCGTTCGGGGACTACAGGTCGGAAATGAAAAACTGTTTTTT	CSVRGLQVGNEKLFF
.	TRBJ1-2	17	large	TRBV9	TGTGCCAGCAGCGAGTTTGCCATCGGACAGAGTAGTTATGGCTACACCTTC	CASSEFAIGQSSYGYTF
TRBD2	TRBJ2-1	13	many	TRBV20-1	TGCAGTGCTAGAACTAGCGGGAGTGATGAGCAGTTCTTC	CSARTSGSDEQFF
.	TRBJ1-1	14	many	TRBV28	TGTGCCAGCAGTATTGACAGTTTCCTGGCTGAAGCTTTCTTT	CASSIDSFLAEAFF
.	TRBJ2-7	16	many	TRBV6-4	TGTGCCAGCAGAACCGGGTTCGGCGATCACGAGGACGAGCAGTACTTC	CASRTGFGDHEDEQYF
TRBD1	TRBJ1-1	15	medium-sized	TRBV4-1	TGCGCCAGCAGCACCCCCGGGACAGGGGTCACTGAAGCTTTCTTT	CASSTPGTGVTEAFF
TRBD1	TRBJ2-7	16	many	TRBV3-1	TGTGCCAGCAGCCAAGATTTCCAGGGGGACGCCTACGAGCAGTACTTC	CASSQDFQGDAYEQYF
.	TRBJ2-1	15	few	TRBV5-6	TGTGCCAGCAGCTTAGGGACCAACTCCTACAATGAGCAGTTCTTC	CASSLGTNSYNEQFF
.	TRBJ1-2	13	many	TRBV4-1	TGCGCCAGCAGCCATAATGAGGGCTCGGGCTACACCTTC	CASSHNEGSGYTF
TRBD2	TRBJ2-1	15	many	TRBV2	TGTGCCAGCAGGCTAGCGGGAGGGCCCTACAATGAGCAGTTCTTC	CASRLAGGPYNEQFF
.	TRBJ2-7	15	many	TRBV20-1	TGCAGTGCTAGACCCCGGGACCACCTCTCCTACGAGCAGTACTTC	CSARPRDHLSYEQYF
.	TRBJ1-1	15	many	TRBV4-3	TGCGCCAGCAGCCAAGAGATTTGGTTGAACACTGAAGCTTTCTTT	CASSQEIWLNTEAFF
.	TRBJ1-1	16	many	TRBV4-3	TGCGCCAGCAGCCAAGAACTGGCGGGGGGGAACACTGAAGCTTTCTTT	CASSQELAGGNTEAFF
TRBD2	TRBJ2-3	19	many	TRBV20-1	TGCAGTGCTAGAATCGGGCGGGGGACCAGCAAACATAGCACAGATACGCAGTATTTT	CSARIGRGTSKHSTDTQYF
TRBD1	TRBJ1-2	14	many	TRBV5-4	TGTGCCAGCAGCCAGGACAGGGCCCACTATGGCTACACCTTC	CASSQDRAHYGYTF
TRBD1	TRBJ2-7	15	many	TRBV20-1	TGCAGTGCTAGAGATCCGGCAGGGGGATTCTACGAGCAGTACTTC	CSARDPAGGFYEQYF
.	TRBJ2-1	16	many	TRBV6-4	TGTGCCAGCAGTGACTCAGTGGACTATCCCTCCAATGAGCAGTTCTTC	CASSDSVDYPSNEQFF
.	TRBJ2-3	15	many	TRBV2	TGTGCCAGCAGTGGAAGCGTGGGCACGGTGGATACGCAGTATTTT	CASSGSVGTVDTQYF
.	TRBJ2-7	14	.	TRBV20-1	TGCAGTGCTTTGACAGGACCTTACACCTACGAGCAGTACTTC	CSALTGPYTYEQYF
.	TRBJ2-7	14	few	TRBV4-2	TGTGCCAGCAGCCAAGAGCGGGATGGGTACGAGCAGTACTTC	CASSQERDGYEQYF
.	TRBJ1-1	14	many	TRBV9	TGTGCCAGCAGCGTAGAGCAAGAAAACACTGAAGCTTTCTTT	CASSVEQENTEAFF
.	TRBJ2-7	14	many	TRBV5-4	TGTGCCAGCAGGGGGATTGGGGCCAGCAACGAGCAGTACTTC	CASRGIGASNEQYF
.	TRBJ2-5	16	medium-sized	TRBV29-1	TGCAGCGTTGAATTCGTCGGTGGCAGGGGATCAGAGACCCAGTACTTC	CSVEFVGGRGSETQYF
.	TRBJ2-3	13	.	TRBV20-1	TGCAGTGCTAGAGAACGGGCAACGCGGGAGCAGTATTTT	CSARERATREQYF
.	TRBJ2-3	15	many	TRBV7-8	TGTGCCAGCAGTTCCCGGCTAGGGAGCACAGATACGCAGTATTTT	CASSSRLGSTDTQYF
.	TRBJ2-7	12	medium-sized	TRBV6-1	TGTGCCAGCAGTGAATTAACTCTCGAGCAGTACTTC	CASSELTLEQYF
.	TRBJ2-1	17	many	TRBV3-1	TGTGCCAGCAGCCTTTCGGGACTCGAAACCTCCTACAATGAGCAGTTCTTC	CASSLSGLETSYNEQFF
.	TRBJ2-7	13	many	TRBV10-3	TGTGCCATCAGGACGGGAAGCTCCTACGAGCAGTACTTC	CAIRTGSSYEQYF
TRBD1	TRBJ2-7	15	.	TRBV7-9	TGTGCCAGCAGCTCTGCCGGGGACAGGGATCGGGAGCAGTACTTC	CASSSAGDRDREQYF
.	TRBJ1-2	13	many	TRBV7-9	TGTGCCAGCAGCCGAAAAAGGATCTATGGCTACACCTTC	CASSRKRIYGYTF
.	TRBJ2-2	16	few	TRBV7-9	TGTGCCAGCAGCTTAGTTGCTGGCGGAGTCACCGGGGAGCTGTTTTTT	CASSLVAGGVTGELFF
TRBD2	TRBJ2-7	13	few	TRBV12-3/TRBV12-4	TGTGCCAGCAGTTTAGGGGGAGGGTACGAGCAGTACTTC	CASSLGGGYEQYF
TRBD1	TRBJ2-5	15	many	TRBV6-5	TGTGCCAGCAGTCTCCAGGGGGCTGCTGGGGAGACCCAGTACTTC	CASSLQGAAGETQYF
.	TRBJ2-1	12	large	TRBV7-3	TGTGCCAGCAGCTTAAAACTGGGAGAGCAGTTCTTC	CASSLKLGEQFF